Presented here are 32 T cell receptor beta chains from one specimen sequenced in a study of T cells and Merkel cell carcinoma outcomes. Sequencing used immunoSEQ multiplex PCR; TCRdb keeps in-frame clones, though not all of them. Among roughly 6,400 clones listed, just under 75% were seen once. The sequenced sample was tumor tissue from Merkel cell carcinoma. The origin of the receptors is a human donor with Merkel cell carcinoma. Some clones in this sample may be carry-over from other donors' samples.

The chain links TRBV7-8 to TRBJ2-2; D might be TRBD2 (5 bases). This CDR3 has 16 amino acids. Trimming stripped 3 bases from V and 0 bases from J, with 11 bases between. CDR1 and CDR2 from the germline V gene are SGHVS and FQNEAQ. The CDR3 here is CASSFRGEANTGELFF. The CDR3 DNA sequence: TGTGCCAGCAGCTTCCGGGGAGAAGCGAACACCGGGGAGCTGTTTTTT.

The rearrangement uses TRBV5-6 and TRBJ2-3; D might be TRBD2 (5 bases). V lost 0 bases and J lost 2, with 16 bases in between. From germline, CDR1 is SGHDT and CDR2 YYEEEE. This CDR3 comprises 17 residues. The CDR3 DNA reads TGTGCCAGCAGCTTGGAAGGACTGCCCTCGCTCACAGATACGCAGTATTTT. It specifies CASSLEGLPSLTDTQYF.

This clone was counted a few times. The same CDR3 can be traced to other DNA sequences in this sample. CDR3 sequence reads: CASNSRDRVDEQFF. The DNA for the CDR3 is TGTGCCAGCAACTCCCGGGACAGGGTAGATGAGCAGTTCTTC. The rearrangement joins TRBV5-8 to TRBJ2-1; 9 bases are shared with TRBD1. The germline V gene has CDR1 SGHTS and CDR2 YDEGEE. The J segment lost 8 bases and the V segment lost 6 bases, leaving 9 bases of the junction unmatched. The CDR3 extends over 14 amino acids.

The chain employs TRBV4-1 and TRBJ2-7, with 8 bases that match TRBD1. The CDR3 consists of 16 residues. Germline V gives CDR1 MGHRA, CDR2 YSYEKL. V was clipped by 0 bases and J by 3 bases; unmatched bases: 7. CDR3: CASSQEITGGFYEQYF. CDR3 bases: TGCGCCAGCAGCCAAGAAATAACAGGGGGGTTCTACGAGCAGTACTTC.

DNA of the CDR3: TGTGCCAGCAGTACCCAGGGGAGGAGCTCCTACGAGCAGTACTTC. It translates to CASSTQGRSSYEQYF. The chain is built from TRBV6-6 and TRBJ2-7, with D perhaps given as TRBD1 or TRBD2 (6 bases each). This CDR3 is built from 15 residues. V lost 5 bases and J 0 bases, leaving 14 bases between the germline ends. The germline V gene encodes CDR1 MNHNY and CDR2 SVGAGI (reference sequence).

The DNA of the CDR3 is TGTGCCAGCAGTAGGCCTGGAGAGACCCAGTACTTC. Translated: CASSRPGETQYF. The chain is built from TRBV27 and TRBJ2-5; no definite D call. The CDR3 loop spans 12 amino acids. Germline CDR1 is MNHEY and CDR2 is SMNVEV (reference sequence). The V and J ends lost 5 bases and 4 bases respectively, with 8 bases between them.

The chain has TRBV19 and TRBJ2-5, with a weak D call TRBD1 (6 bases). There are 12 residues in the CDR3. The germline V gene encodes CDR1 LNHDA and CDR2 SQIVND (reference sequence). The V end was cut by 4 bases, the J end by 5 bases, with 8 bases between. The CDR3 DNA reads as TGTGCCAGTAGTAGGGGGCCGGAGACCCAGTACTTC. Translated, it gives CASSRGPETQYF.

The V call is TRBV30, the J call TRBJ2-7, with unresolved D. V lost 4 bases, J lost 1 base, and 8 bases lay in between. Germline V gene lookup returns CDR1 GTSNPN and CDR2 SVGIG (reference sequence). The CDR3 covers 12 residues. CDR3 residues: CAWNAWSYEQYF. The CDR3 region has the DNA TGTGCCTGGAACGCCTGGTCCTACGAGCAGTACTTC.

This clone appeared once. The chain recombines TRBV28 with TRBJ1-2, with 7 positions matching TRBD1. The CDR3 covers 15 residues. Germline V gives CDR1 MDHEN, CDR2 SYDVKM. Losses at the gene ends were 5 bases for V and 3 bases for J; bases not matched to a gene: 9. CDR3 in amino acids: CASSPRSQGDYGYTF. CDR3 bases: TGTGCCAGCAGTCCGAGATCCCAGGGGGACTATGGCTACACCTTC.

The CDR3 nucleotides are TGTGCCAGCAGTCCTCGGAACACCGGGGAGCTGTTTTTT. Its translation: CASSPRNTGELFF. V is TRBV28 and J is TRBJ2-2; D gene ambiguous. V lost 5 bases to trimming and J lost 1 base, with 5 bases between them. CDR1 and CDR2 (germline): MDHEN, SYDVKM. The CDR3 sequence is 13 residues long.

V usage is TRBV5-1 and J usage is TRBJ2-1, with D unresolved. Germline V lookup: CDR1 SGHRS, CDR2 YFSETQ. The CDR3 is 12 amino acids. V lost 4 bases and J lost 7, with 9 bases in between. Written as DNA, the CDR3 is TGCGCCAGCAGCCCCCCTGGAAATGAGCAGTTCTTC. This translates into CASSPPGNEQFF.

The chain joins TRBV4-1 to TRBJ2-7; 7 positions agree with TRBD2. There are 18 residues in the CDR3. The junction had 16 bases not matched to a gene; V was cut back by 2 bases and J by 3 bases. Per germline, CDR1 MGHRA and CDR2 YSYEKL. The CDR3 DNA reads TGCGCCAGCAGCCAACTCCCCAGTGCTGGGACTATTGGCTACGAGCAGTACTTC. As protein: CASSQLPSAGTIGYEQYF.

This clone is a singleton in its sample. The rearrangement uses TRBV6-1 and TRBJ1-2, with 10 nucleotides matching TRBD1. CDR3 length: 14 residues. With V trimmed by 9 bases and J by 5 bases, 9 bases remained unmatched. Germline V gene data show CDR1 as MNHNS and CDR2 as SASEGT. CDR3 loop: CASTRDRGNYGYTF. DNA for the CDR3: TGTGCCAGTACCCGGGACAGGGGAAATTATGGCTACACCTTC.

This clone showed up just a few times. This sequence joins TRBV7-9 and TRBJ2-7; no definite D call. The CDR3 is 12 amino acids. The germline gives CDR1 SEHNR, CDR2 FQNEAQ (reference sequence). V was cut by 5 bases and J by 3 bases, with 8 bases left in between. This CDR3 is CASSPQIYEQYF. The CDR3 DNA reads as TGTGCCAGCAGCCCCCAAATCTACGAGCAGTACTTC.

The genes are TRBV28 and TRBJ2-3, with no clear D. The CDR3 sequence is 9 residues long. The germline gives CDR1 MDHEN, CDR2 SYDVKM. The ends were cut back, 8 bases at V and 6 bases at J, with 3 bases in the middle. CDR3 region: CASPDTQYF. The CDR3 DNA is TGTGCCAGCCCCGATACGCAGTATTTT. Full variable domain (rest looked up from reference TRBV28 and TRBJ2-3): DVKVTQSSRYLVKRTGEKVFLECVQDMDHENMFWYRQDPGLGLRLIYFSYDVKMKEKGDIPEGYSVSREKKERFSLILESASTNQTSMYLCASPDTQYFGPGTRLTVL.

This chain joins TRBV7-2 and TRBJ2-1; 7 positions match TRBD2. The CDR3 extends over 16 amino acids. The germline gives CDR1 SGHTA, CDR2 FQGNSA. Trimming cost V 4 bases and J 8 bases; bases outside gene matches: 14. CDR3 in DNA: TGTGCCAGCAGCTCCGATTCTAGCGGTCCGATCGATGAGCAGTTCTTC. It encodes CASSSDSSGPIDEQFF.

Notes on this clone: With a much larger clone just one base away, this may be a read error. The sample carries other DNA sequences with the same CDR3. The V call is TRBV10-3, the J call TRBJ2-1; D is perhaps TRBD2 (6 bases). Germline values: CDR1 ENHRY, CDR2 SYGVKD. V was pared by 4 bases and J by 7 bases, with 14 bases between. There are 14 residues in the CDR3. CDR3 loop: CAISGGRRSNEQFF. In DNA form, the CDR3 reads TGTGCCATCAGTGGAGGGAGGCGATCAAATGAGCAGTTCTTC.

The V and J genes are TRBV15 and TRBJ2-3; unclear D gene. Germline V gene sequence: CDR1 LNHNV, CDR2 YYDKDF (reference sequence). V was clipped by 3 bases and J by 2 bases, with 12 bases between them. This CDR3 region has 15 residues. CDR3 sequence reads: CATSSLPHHTDTQYF. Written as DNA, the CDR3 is TGTGCCACCAGCAGTTTACCGCACCACACAGATACGCAGTATTTT.

In DNA form, the CDR3 reads TGCGCCAGCAGCCAAGGGGGGCCGGGACTAGCGGGGACTATCGAGCAGTTCTTC. It translates to CASSQGGPGLAGTIEQFF. The rearrangement uses TRBV4-3 and TRBJ2-1; 13 positions agree with TRBD2. The V gene end was trimmed by 1 base and the J gene end by 10 bases; junction bases not matched to a gene: 13. The CDR3 extends over 18 amino acids. Germline V gene sequence: CDR1 LGHNA, CDR2 YSLEER.

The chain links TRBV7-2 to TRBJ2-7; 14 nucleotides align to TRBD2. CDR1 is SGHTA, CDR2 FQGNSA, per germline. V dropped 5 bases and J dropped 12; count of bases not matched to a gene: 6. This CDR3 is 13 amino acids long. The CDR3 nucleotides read TGTGCCAGCAGCCCGGGACTAGCGGGAGTCCCGTACTTC. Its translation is CASSPGLAGVPYF.

CDR3 DNA: TGTGCCATCAGTGAGTCGAGGGCAGACTCCTACAATGAGCAGTTCTTC. Its protein product is CAISESRADSYNEQFF. This sequence joins TRBV10-3 and TRBJ2-1; a possible D gene is TRBD2 (5 bases). CDR3 size: 16 residues. Germline V lookup: CDR1 ENHRY, CDR2 SYGVKD. V dropped 0 bases and J dropped 0 bases, with 9 bases sitting between them.

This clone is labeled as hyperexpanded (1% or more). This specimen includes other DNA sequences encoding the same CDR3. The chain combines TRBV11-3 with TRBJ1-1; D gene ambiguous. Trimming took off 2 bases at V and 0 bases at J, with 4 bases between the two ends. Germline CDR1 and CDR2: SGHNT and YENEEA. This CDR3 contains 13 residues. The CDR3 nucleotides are TGTGCCAGCAGCTTACGATTGAACACTGAAGCTTTCTTT. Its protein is CASSLRLNTEAFF. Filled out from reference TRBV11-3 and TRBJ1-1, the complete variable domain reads EAGVVQSPRYKIIEKKQPVAFWCNPISGHNTLYWYLQNLGQGPELLIRYENEEAVDDSQLPKDRFSAERLKGVDSTLKIQPAELGDSAVYLCASSLRLNTEAFFGQGTRLTVV.

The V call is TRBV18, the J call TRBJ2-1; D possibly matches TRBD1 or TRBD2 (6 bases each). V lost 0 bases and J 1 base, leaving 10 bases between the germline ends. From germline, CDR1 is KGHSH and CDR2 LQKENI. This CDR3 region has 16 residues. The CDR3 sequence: CASSPPTGASYNEQFF. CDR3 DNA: TGTGCCAGCTCACCACCTACGGGGGCTTCCTACAATGAGCAGTTCTTC.

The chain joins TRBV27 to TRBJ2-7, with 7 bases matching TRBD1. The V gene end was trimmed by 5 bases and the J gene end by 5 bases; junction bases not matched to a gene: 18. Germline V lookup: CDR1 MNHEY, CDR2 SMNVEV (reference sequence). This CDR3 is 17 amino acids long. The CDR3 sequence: CASSLSLSRGRLNEQYF. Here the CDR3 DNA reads TGTGCCAGCAGTCTAAGCCTTTCAAGGGGGCGATTAAACGAGCAGTACTTC.

CDR3 sequence: CSATRTGNTEAFF. The CDR3 region has the DNA TGCAGCGCCACCCGGACAGGGAACACTGAAGCTTTCTTT. The chain links TRBV29-1 to TRBJ1-1; 7 nucleotides agree with TRBD1. This CDR3 has 13 amino acids. Germline CDR1 SQVTM, CDR2 ANQGSEA. With 7 bases clipped from V and 1 base from J, the junction kept 6 bases outside the gene matches. Combining the CDR3 with reference TRBV29-1 and TRBJ1-1 gives the whole variable domain SAVISQKPSRDICQRGTSLTIQCQVDSQVTMMFWYRQQPGQSLTLIATANQGSEATYESGFVIDKFPISRPNLTFSTLTVSNMSPEDSSIYLCSATRTGNTEAFFGQGTRLTVV.

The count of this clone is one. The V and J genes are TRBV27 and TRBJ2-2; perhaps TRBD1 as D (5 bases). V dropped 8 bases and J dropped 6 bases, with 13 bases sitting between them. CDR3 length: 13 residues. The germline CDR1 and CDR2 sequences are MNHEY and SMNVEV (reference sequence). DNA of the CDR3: TGTGCCAGCGGCAGGGTCGGCGCCGGGGAGCTGTTTTTT. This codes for CASGRVGAGELFF.

CDR3 residues: CASDRGSNQPQHF. The CDR3 coding sequence is TGTGCCAGCGACAGGGGAAGCAATCAGCCCCAGCATTTT. The chain employs TRBV19 and TRBJ1-5, with TRBD1 matching 8 bases. V shed 9 bases and J 1 base; nucleotides not matched to a gene: 2. The CDR3 runs 13 residues. The V gene's germline CDR1 is LNHDA and CDR2 SQIVND (reference sequence).

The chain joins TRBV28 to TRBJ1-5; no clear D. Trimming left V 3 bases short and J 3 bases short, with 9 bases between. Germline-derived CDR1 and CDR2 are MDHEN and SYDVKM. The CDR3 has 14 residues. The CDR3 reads CASSLRHPNQPQHF. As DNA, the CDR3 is TGTGCCAGCAGTTTGAGACATCCCAATCAGCCCCAGCATTTT.

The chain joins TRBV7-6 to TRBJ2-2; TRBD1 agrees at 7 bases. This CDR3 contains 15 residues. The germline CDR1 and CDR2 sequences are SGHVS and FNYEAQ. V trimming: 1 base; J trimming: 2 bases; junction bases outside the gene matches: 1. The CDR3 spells CASSLGDRNTGELFF. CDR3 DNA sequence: TGTGCCAGCAGCTTAGGGGACAGAAACACCGGGGAGCTGTTTTTT.

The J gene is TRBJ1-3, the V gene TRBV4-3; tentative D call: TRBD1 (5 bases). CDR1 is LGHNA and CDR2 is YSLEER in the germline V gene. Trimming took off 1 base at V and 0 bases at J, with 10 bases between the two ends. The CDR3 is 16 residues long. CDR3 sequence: CASSQADSFSGNTIYF. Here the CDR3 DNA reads TGCGCCAGCAGCCAAGCCGACAGCTTCTCTGGAAACACCATATATTTT.

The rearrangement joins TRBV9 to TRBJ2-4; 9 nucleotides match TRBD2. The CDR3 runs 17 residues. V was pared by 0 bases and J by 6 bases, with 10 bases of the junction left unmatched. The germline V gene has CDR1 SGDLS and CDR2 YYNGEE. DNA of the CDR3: TGTGCCAGCAGCGTAGCTCTAGCGGGAACATCCCCAAACATTCAGTACTTC. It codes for CASSVALAGTSPNIQYF.

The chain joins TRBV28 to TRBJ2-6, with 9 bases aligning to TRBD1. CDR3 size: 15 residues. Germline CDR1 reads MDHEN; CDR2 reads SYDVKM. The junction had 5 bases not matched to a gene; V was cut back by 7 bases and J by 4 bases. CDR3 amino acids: CASTQGASGANVLTF. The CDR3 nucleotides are TGTGCCAGCACACAGGGGGCGTCAGGGGCCAACGTCCTGACTTTC.